This TCR beta chain is from a study of blood T cell repertoires in COVID-19. For the study at large: T cells, B-cell-depleted T cells, or PBMCs provided the cDNA or gDNA that served as material.

Contact with a PCR-confirmed or clinician-diagnosed COVID-19 case occurred within 2 weeks of entry. The sample holds one count of this clone. In the authors' workflow: By means of reference gene primer amplification, nucleated cell counts were estimated. Assay: immunoSEQ multiplex PCR; the TCRdb copy retains only in-frame clones and omits some. The D gene and trimming were derived from the DNA, and the V and J assignments and clone size from that table. In the table there are a few hundred thousand clones, roughly 92% of which are singletons. Germline CDR1 reads MNHNS; CDR2 reads SASEGT. This CDR3 region has 15 residues. V lost 3 bases to trimming and J lost 4 bases, with 15 bases between them.

The chain joins TRBV6-1 to TRBJ1-1; a weak D match, TRBD1 (6 bases). Sequenced: PBMCs or T cells enriched from blood (not recorded which). This receptor was identified in a woman aged 40 to 49 who had been exposed to COVID-19. DNA for the CDR3: TGTGCCAGCAGTGATGGGGGCGGGCGGTTCACTGAAGCTTTCTTT. Translation gives CASSDGGGRFTEAFF.